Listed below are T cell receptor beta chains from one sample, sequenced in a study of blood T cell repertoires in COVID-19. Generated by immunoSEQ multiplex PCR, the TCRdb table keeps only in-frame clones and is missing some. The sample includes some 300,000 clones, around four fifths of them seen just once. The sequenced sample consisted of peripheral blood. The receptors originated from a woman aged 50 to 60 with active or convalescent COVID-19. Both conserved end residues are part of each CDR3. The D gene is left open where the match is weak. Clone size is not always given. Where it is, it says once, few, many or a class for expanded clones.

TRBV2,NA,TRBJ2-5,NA,TGTGCCAGCAGTGATTTGATCGGGGAGACCCAGTACTTC,CASSDLIGETQYF
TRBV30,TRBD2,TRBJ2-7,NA,TGTGCCCTAAAAACTAGCGGGATCGTTCACGAGCAGTACTTC,CALKTSGIVHEQYF
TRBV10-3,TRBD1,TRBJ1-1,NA,TGTGCCATCAGTGAGTCGGGGCCAGGGGGCTTCACTGAAGCTTTCTTT,CAISESGPGGFTEAFF
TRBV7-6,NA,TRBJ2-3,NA,TGTGCCAGCAGTCAGAGCGGCTATAGCACAGATACGCAGTATTTT,CASSQSGYSTDTQYF
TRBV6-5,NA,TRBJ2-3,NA,TGTGCCAGCAGTTACTCCATTAGGGGGGATACGCAGTATTTT,CASSYSIRGDTQYF
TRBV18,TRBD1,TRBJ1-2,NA,TGTGCCAGCTCACCCGGGACAGGACACTATGGCTACACCTTC,CASSPGTGHYGYTF
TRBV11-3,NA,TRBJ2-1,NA,TGTGCCAGCAGCCTCCGAGGGCACAATGAGCAGTTCTTC,CASSLRGHNEQFF
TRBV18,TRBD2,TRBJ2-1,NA,TGTGCCAGCTCACCCCTAGGGGCGGGAGATAGGGACAATGAGCAGTTCTTC,CASSPLGAGDRDNEQFF
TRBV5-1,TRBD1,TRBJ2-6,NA,TGCGCCAGCAACACGGACGGGACAGGGGTAACTGGGGCCAACGTCCTGACTTTC,CASNTDGTGVTGANVLTF
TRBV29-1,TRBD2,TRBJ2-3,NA,TGCAGCGTTGAAGACGGGGGACTAGCGGGACACACAGATACGCAGTATTTT,CSVEDGGLAGHTDTQYF
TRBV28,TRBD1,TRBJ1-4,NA,TGTGCCAGCAGCCTACTCGGACAGGGGTCGCATGAAAAACTGTTTTTT,CASSLLGQGSHEKLFF
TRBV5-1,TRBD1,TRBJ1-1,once,TGCGCCAGCAGCTTAGGACAGGGGAGGACTGAAGCTTTCTTT,CASSLGQGRTEAFF
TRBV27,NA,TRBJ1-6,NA,TGTGCCAGCAGGCCCGGCAGTCCGGGAAATTCACCCCTCCACTTT,CASRPGSPGNSPLHF
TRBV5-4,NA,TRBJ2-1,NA,TGTGCCAGCAGCTTACCGGGTCTTAGCAATGAGCAGTTCTTC,CASSLPGLSNEQFF
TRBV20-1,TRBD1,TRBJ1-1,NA,TGCAGTGCTAGTTGGCAGGGGGCACGGAACACTGAAGCCTTCTTT,CSASWQGARNTEAFF
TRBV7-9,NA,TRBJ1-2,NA,TGTGCCAGCAGCTTAGGATCAGGGGAAGTTCTCTATGGCTACACCTTC,CASSLGSGEVLYGYTF
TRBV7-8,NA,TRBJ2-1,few,TGTGCCAGCAGCCTCTGGCGGCCAGGGCGACTCATAGGAAAAATCAATGAGCAGTTCTTC,CASSLWRPGRLIGKINEQFF
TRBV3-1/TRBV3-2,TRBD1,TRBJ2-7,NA,TGTGCCAGCAGCGACCGGGACAGGATTTCCTACGAGCAGTACTTC,CASSDRDRISYEQYF
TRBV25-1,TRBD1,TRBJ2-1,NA,TGTGCCAGCAGTCCAATGACAGGGGGCGCGGATAATGAGCAGTTCTTC,CASSPMTGGADNEQFF
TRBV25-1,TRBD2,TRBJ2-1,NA,TGTGCCAGCAGCCACAGATATGGGGGGACTAGCGGCAATGAGCAGTTCTTC,CASSHRYGGTSGNEQFF
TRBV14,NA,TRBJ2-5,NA,TGTGCCAGCAGCCAAGATGGGTGGGGGCCAGAGACCCAGTACTTC,CASSQDGWGPETQYF
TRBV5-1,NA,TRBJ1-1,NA,TGCGCCAGCAGCATTAAAGGACAGCCGAACACTGAAGCTTTCTTT,CASSIKGQPNTEAFF
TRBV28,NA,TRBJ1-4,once,TGTGCCAGCAGTTCCTCGGGACATAACTTGAATGAAAAACTGTTTTTT,CASSSSGHNLNEKLFF
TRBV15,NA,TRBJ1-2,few,TGTGCCACCAGCACCCTTAACTATGGCTACACCTTC,CATSTLNYGYTF
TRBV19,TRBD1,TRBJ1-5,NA,TGTGCCAGTAGTCAGACGGGGACAGGGTTTCAGCCCCAGCATTTT,CASSQTGTGFQPQHF
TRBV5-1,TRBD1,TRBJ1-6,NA,TGCGCCAGCAGCTTGTCCGGGACAGCTTCACCCCTCCACTTT,CASSLSGTASPLHF
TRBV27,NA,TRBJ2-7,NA,TGTGCCAGCAGTTTATTGGGGGGAAACTACGAGCAGTACTTC,CASSLLGGNYEQYF
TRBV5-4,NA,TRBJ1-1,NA,TGTGCCAGCAGCTTTGTACCAGGTCGTGTGAACACTGAAGCTTTCTTT,CASSFVPGRVNTEAFF
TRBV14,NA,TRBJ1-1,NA,TGTGCCAGCAGCCTCCTCGATTGGGCGAACACTGAAGCTTTCTTT,CASSLLDWANTEAFF
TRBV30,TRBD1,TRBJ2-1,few,TGTGCCTGGAGGGAAACAGGGGGCGCGGCCAATGAGCAGTTCTTC,CAWRETGGAANEQFF
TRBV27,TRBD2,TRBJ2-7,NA,TGTGCCAGCAGTTGGGCGGGAGGGGGCGAGCAGTACTTC,CASSWAGGGEQYF
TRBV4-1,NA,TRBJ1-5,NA,TGCGCCAGCAGCCTTAACGAGGATCAGCCCCAGCATTTT,CASSLNEDQPQHF
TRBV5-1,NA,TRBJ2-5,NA,TGCGCCAGCAGCCAGACAGTTTTGGAGACCCAGTACTTC,CASSQTVLETQYF
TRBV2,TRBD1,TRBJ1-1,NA,TGTGCCAGCAGCGCTACAGGGGCGGTTCGAGCTTTCTTT,CASSATGAVRAFF
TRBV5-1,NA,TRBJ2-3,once,TGCGCCAGCAGCTTGGGACAGACCACAGATACGCAGTATTTT,CASSLGQTTDTQYF
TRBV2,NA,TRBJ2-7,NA,TGTGCCAGCAGTGTTTTCCGTACCTACGAGCAGTACTTC,CASSVFRTYEQYF
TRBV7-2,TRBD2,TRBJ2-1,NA,TGTGCCAGCAGCTTAGCGTGGGCGGGAGTCCCTCAACCCTACAATGAGCAGTTCTTC,CASSLAWAGVPQPYNEQFF
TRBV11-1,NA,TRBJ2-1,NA,TGTGCCAGCAGCTTATCACGGTTCTCCTACAATGAGCAGTTCTTC,CASSLSRFSYNEQFF
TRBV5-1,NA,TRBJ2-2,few,TGCGCCAGCAGCTTGGCCGCACAGTCGAACACCGGGGAGCTGTTTTTT,CASSLAAQSNTGELFF
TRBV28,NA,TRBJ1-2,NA,TGTGCCAGCAGGGCCCAGGGTGATAATGGCTACACCTTC,CASRAQGDNGYTF
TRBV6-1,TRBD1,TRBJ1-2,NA,TGTGCCAGCAGTGAACGGACAGGGCAAGGTTACTATGGCTACACCTTC,CASSERTGQGYYGYTF
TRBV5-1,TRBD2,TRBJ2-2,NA,TGCGCCAGCAGCTTGCTAGCGGGAAGGAACACCGGGGAGCTGTTTTTT,CASSLLAGRNTGELFF
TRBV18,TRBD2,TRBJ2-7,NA,TGTGCCAGCTCACCACCAGGGCGGGGGAGCTACGAGCAGTACTTC,CASSPPGRGSYEQYF
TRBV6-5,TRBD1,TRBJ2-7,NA,TGTGCCAGCAGTTACTCGGGGACAGGGACAACCTACGAGCAGTACTTC,CASSYSGTGTTYEQYF
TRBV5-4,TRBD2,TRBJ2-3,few,TGTGCCAGCAGCCCATCCCGTACTAGCGGGAGTACAGATACGCAGTATTTT,CASSPSRTSGSTDTQYF
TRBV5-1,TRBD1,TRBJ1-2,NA,TGCGCCAGCAGCTTGGAGTACAGGGGGGACTATGGCTACACCTTC,CASSLEYRGDYGYTF
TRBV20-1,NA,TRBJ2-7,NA,TGCAGTGCTAGTGGACAGTTCGAGCAGTACTTC,CSASGQFEQYF
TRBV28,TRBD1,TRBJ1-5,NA,TGTGCCAGCAGTTCCCTCAGCAGGGACAGGCATCAGCCCCAGCATTTT,CASSSLSRDRHQPQHF
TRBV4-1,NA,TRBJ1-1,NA,TGCGCCAGCAGCCCATGGGCAGGGGCGAACACTGAAGCTTTCTTT,CASSPWAGANTEAFF
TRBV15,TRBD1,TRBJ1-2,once,TGTGCCACCAGCAGAGATGGGCAGGGGGAAGCTAACTATGGCTACACCTTC,CATSRDGQGEANYGYTF
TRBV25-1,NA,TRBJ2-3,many,TGTGCCAGCAGCGAGGAACTGAGCCACCCTAGCACAGATACGCAGTATTTT,CASSEELSHPSTDTQYF
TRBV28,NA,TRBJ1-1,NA,TGTGCCAGCAGTTTGGGCCCTGCGAACACTGAAGCTTTCTTT,CASSLGPANTEAFF
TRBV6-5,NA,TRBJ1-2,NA,TGTGCCAGCAGTTACTCAGGGAGGGCTAACTATGGCTACACCTTC,CASSYSGRANYGYTF
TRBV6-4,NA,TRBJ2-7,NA,TGTGCCAGTCGCCGGACTACGGAGTCGGAGCAGTACTTC,CASRRTTESEQYF